Each of the 21 T cell receptor beta chains below was sequenced from the same sample in a study of cytomegalovirus exposure and HLA in healthy donors. 13 Jbeta primers and 60 Vbeta primers were used for the PCR. Sequenced by immunoSEQ multiplex PCR; TCRdb stores in-frame clones only, minus some. The top ten clones hold under 4.5% of a sample with 120,000 or so clones, approximately 74% of them seen once. Material for sequencing was PBMCs. These receptors were obtained from a man aged 40-55 years in good health and CMV-seropositive.

This chain uses TRBV30 with TRBJ1-2; D possibly corresponds to TRBD1 (5 bases). CDR1 GTSNPN and CDR2 SVGIG come from the germline V gene (reference sequence). The CDR3 has 14 residues. V was trimmed by 3 bases and J by 4 bases, leaving 15 bases between them. The CDR3 region is CAWRVGAGSYGYTF. The CDR3 DNA sequence: TGTGCCTGGAGGGTAGGGGCAGGAAGCTATGGCTACACCTTC.

V and J are TRBV11-2 and TRBJ2-5; D uncertain. The germline V and J ends were trimmed by 3 bases and 0 bases, with 11 bases remaining between them. The CDR3 extends over 15 amino acids. Looked up from germline, CDR1 is SGHAT and CDR2 is FQNNGV. The CDR3, as DNA: TGTGCCAGCAGCTTTATACTTCGTAACCAAGAGACCCAGTACTTC. The encoded protein is CASSFILRNQETQYF.

This chain uses TRBV7-8 with TRBJ2-7, with 12 bases fitting TRBD2. This CDR3 comprises 16 residues. V was clipped by 1 base and J by 2 bases; unmatched bases: 3. Germline values: CDR1 SGHVS, CDR2 FQNEAQ. The CDR3 loop is CASSLGLAGVTYEQYF. For the CDR3, the DNA is TGTGCCAGCAGCTTAGGACTAGCGGGAGTCACCTACGAGCAGTACTTC.

In this sample, this clone turned up a few times. The chain employs TRBV9 and TRBJ2-7, with D maybe TRBD1 (5 bases). V was pared by 0 bases and J by 5 bases, with 12 bases between. The CDR3 spans 14 residues. Germline CDR1 is SGDLS and CDR2 is YYNGEE. DNA of the CDR3: TGTGCCAGCAGCGTAGATCGGCAGGGCCACGAGCAGTACTTC. Protein product: CASSVDRQGHEQYF.

This clone was detected a few times. This chain links TRBV10-3 with TRBJ2-2; 8 bases align to TRBD1. CDR3 length: 15 amino acids. Per germline, CDR1 ENHRY and CDR2 SYGVKD. With 5 bases clipped from V and 3 bases from J, the junction kept 5 bases outside the gene matches. Here the CDR3 DNA reads TGTGCCATCAGTCGCCGGGACAGGCACACCGGGGAGCTGTTTTTT. It encodes CAISRRDRHTGELFF.

The rearrangement links TRBV5-1 to TRBJ2-3; possible D gene TRBD1, 5 bases. V was trimmed by 4 bases and J by 2 bases, leaving 14 bases between them. Germline loops: CDR1 SGHRS, CDR2 YFSETQ. The CDR3 length is 15 residues. The CDR3 here is CASSETGRATDTQYF. In nucleotides, the CDR3 is TGCGCCAGCAGCGAAACTGGCAGGGCCACAGATACGCAGTATTTT.

The chain is built from TRBV4-3 and TRBJ2-7; 9 bases match TRBD1. Germline trimming cut 1 base from V and 3 bases from J; bases unmatched to any gene: 4. In germline, CDR1 is LGHNA, CDR2 YSLEER. This CDR3 is built from 15 residues. CDR3 protein: CASSQGTGAVYEQYF. CDR3 DNA: TGCGCCAGCAGCCAAGGGACAGGGGCCGTCTACGAGCAGTACTTC.

The V and J genes are TRBV2 and TRBJ2-1, with TRBD1 matching 8 bases. Germline V gives CDR1 SNHLY, CDR2 FYNNEI. With 5 bases clipped from V and 3 bases from J, the junction kept 9 bases outside the gene matches. There are 16 residues in the CDR3. The CDR3 region is CASSLDRGGNYNEQFF. In nucleotides, the CDR3 is TGTGCCAGCAGTCTCGACAGGGGAGGAAACTACAATGAGCAGTTCTTC.

Turning to this clone: Other DNA sequences in this sample translate to the same CDR3. This chain uses TRBV30 with TRBJ1-2; no firm D call. The CDR3 spans 13 residues. Germline loops: CDR1 GTSNPN, CDR2 SVGIG (reference sequence). Trimming took 3 bases from V and 4 from J, leaving 12 bases between them. CDR3 region: CAWSVPPSYGYTF. The CDR3, as DNA: TGTGCCTGGAGCGTACCGCCTAGCTATGGCTACACCTTC.

V and J are TRBV2 and TRBJ2-3, with 9 bases that match TRBD2. V dropped 4 bases and J dropped 0; count of bases not matched to a gene: 5. CDR3 length: 16 amino acids. The germline CDR1 and CDR2 sequences are SNHLY and FYNNEI. The CDR3 sequence is CASSGRLAESTDTQYF. As DNA, the CDR3 is TGTGCCAGCAGTGGACGACTAGCGGAGAGCACAGATACGCAGTATTTT.

The J gene is TRBJ2-3, the V gene TRBV5-1; 10 bases map to TRBD2. This CDR3 has 16 amino acids. From germline, CDR1 is SGHRS and CDR2 YFSETQ. V lost 4 bases, J lost 2 bases, and 7 bases stayed unmatched. This CDR3 is CASSPVAGGHTDTQYF. The DNA for the CDR3 is TGCGCCAGCAGCCCGGTAGCGGGGGGTCACACAGATACGCAGTATTTT.

The V and J genes are TRBV5-4 and TRBJ2-7, with a weak D call TRBD1 (6 bases). Germline CDR1 is SGHNT and CDR2 is YYREEE (reference sequence). With 0 bases removed from V and 6 bases from J, the gap between germline ends came to 10 bases. The CDR3 extends over 13 amino acids. The CDR3 region is CASSLASGVEQYF. Here the CDR3 DNA reads TGTGCCAGCAGCTTGGCATCAGGGGTCGAGCAGTACTTC.

The table lists this clone with a count of one. CDR3 sequence (DNA): TGTGCCAGCAGCGCGTTCAATGAGCAGTTCTTC. Protein: CASSAFNEQFF. V usage is TRBV5-4 and J usage is TRBJ2-1; D is unresolved. Trimming removed 4 bases from V and 6 bases from J, with 5 bases in between. The CDR3 totals 11 residues. Germline V gene data show CDR1 as SGHNT and CDR2 as YYREEE (reference sequence).

The chain joins TRBV11-3 to TRBJ2-5; 10 nucleotides agree with TRBD1. CDR3 length: 16 residues. Per the germline V gene, CDR1 is SGHNT and CDR2 is YENEEA. Trimming cost V 1 base and J 5 bases; bases outside gene matches: 7. This chain's CDR3 is CASSLAGDRGHETQYF. CDR3 in DNA: TGTGCCAGCAGCTTAGCTGGGGACAGGGGACACGAGACCCAGTACTTC.

As for this clone: Sequence at one end of the junction differs from germline and may be a read error. At the DNA level, this CDR3 is encoded by other sequences in the same sample as well. The CDR3 reads CASSQQGGNQPQHF. CDR3 sequence (DNA): TGTGCCAGTAGCCAACAGGGTGGGAATCAGCCCCAGCATTTT. The J gene is TRBJ1-5, the V gene TRBV14, with D possibly being TRBD1 (6 bases). Germline CDR1 SGHDN, CDR2 FVKESK. The CDR3 loop spans 14 amino acids.

The chain joins TRBV19 to TRBJ1-5, with D possibly matching TRBD1 (5 bases). The V end was cut by 7 bases, the J end by 7 bases, with 14 bases between. From germline, CDR1 is LNHDA and CDR2 SQIVND (reference sequence). This CDR3 has 13 amino acids. CDR3 residues: CASTLKGRQPQHF. In DNA form, the CDR3 reads TGTGCCAGTACCCTTAAGGGGCGACAGCCCCAGCATTTT.

The V call is TRBV7-3, the J call TRBJ2-7; 7 nucleotides align to TRBD1. The ends lost 5 bases at V and 0 bases at J; junction bases unmatched: 4. Germline assignment: CDR1 SGHTA and CDR2 FQGTGA. The CDR3 has 14 amino acids. The DNA for the CDR3 is TGTGCCAGCAGCCGGGACAGCTTCTCCTACGAGCAGTACTTC. Translation gives CASSRDSFSYEQYF.

J is TRBJ1-2 and V is TRBV28, with D possibly TRBD1 on 5 matching bases. There are 17 residues in the CDR3. Germline lookup yields CDR1 MDHEN and CDR2 SYDVKM. Between the trimmed V and J ends, which lost 2 bases and 4 bases, there was a span of 20 bases. The CDR3 is CASSLGGSSGTSYGYTF. The CDR3 DNA reads as TGTGCCAGCAGTTTAGGGGGGTCTTCGGGTACGAGCTATGGCTACACCTTC.

V is TRBV7-3 and J is TRBJ1-5, with D maybe TRBD1 (5 bases). CDR3 length equals 14 residues. Per the germline V gene, CDR1 is SGHTA and CDR2 is FQGTGA. V was trimmed by 2 bases and J by 6 bases, leaving 11 bases between them. DNA of the CDR3: TGTGCCAGCAGCTTAGGGGCCATACGTCAGCCCCAGCATTTT. Protein: CASSLGAIRQPQHF.

The rearrangement uses TRBV27 and TRBJ2-7; 9 bases are shared with TRBD2. The germline V gene encodes CDR1 MNHEY and CDR2 SMNVEV (reference sequence). Trimming removed 3 bases from V and 6 bases from J; junction bases left unmatched: 9. This CDR3 has 15 residues. This chain's CDR3 is CASSFAAAGGLEQYF. The CDR3 DNA follows: TGTGCCAGCAGTTTTGCCGCAGCGGGAGGTCTCGAGCAGTACTTC.

The CDR3 DNA sequence: TGTGCCAGCAGTACCCGACAGGGAGTGAACACTGAAGCTTTCTTT. Translating it yields CASSTRQGVNTEAFF. The chain couples TRBV6-5 to TRBJ1-1; the match to TRBD1 covers 7 bases. V gave up 5 bases and J gave up 0 bases; unmatched junction bases: 6. The V gene's germline CDR1 is MNHEY and CDR2 SVGAGI. The CDR3 covers 15 residues.